These 29 T cell receptor beta chains came from one sample sequenced in a study of CD8+CD57+ T cells in acquired aplastic anemia. Template material for TCR beta VDJ and CDR3 profiling consisted of genomic DNA. TCRdb ran MiXCR on the reads and lists one entry per CDR3 protein. The repertoire includes just over 150,000 distinct CDR3 sequences, roughly 48% of them detected once, and under 35% sits in the top ten. Patients picked for sequencing had shown CD8+CD57+ cell expansion detected by flow cytometry. Sample: sorted CD4+, CD8+, or CD8+CD57+ T cells (not recorded which) from PBMCs. The receptors were sampled from a human donor with aplastic anemia.

The V call is TRBV15, the J call TRBJ2-7, with D possibly matching TRBD2 (5 bases). V lost 3 bases, J lost 4 bases, and 19 bases lay in between. The length of the CDR3 is 16 residues. Germline-derived CDR1 and CDR2 are LNHNV and YYDKDF (reference sequence). CDR3 amino acids: CATSSQDPGGLYEQYF. In DNA, the CDR3 is TGTGCCACCAGCAGCCAAGATCCGGGCGGGCTATACGAGCAGTACTTC.

This clonotype was seen once. The gene calls are TRBV20-1 and TRBJ1-1, with TRBD1 identical over 7 bases. Germline V lookup: CDR1 DFQATT, CDR2 SNEGSKA (reference sequence). V shed 6 bases and J 6 bases; nucleotides not matched to a gene: 10. CDR3 size: 13 residues. DNA of the CDR3: TGCAGTGCCCCGGCACAGGGGAGGGCTGAAGCTTTCTTT. Translated: CSAPAQGRAEAFF.

This chain uses TRBV2 with TRBJ2-1; 8 bases map to TRBD2. V dropped 5 bases and J dropped 9; count of bases not matched to a gene: 12. Germline V gene sequence: CDR1 SNHLY, CDR2 FYNNEI. The CDR3 runs to 15 residues. The CDR3 protein is CASSLNPLAGLEQFF. The CDR3 coding sequence is TGTGCCAGCAGTTTAAACCCCTTAGCGGGGCTTGAGCAGTTCTTC.

This clonotype was observed many times. This chain uses TRBV10-3 with TRBJ2-7; D is possibly TRBD1 (5 bases). The CDR3 consists of 13 residues. Germline CDR1 ENHRY, CDR2 SYGVKD. The germline V and J ends were trimmed by 4 bases and 3 bases, with 10 bases remaining between them. CDR3 nucleotide sequence: TGTGCCATCAGTGCCCCGGACAACTACGAGCAGTACTTC. Translation: CAISAPDNYEQYF.

This clonotype occurred many times. The rearrangement uses TRBV7-3 and TRBJ2-3; the match to TRBD2 covers 8 bases. CDR3 length: 17 amino acids. V lost 1 base to trimming and J lost 1 base; unmatched junction nucleotides: 7. CDR1 and CDR2 (germline): SGHTA, FQGTGA. CDR3 in amino acids: CASSLRFSAGGTDTQYF. DNA of the CDR3: TGTGCCAGCAGCTTAAGGTTTTCAGCGGGGGGCACAGATACGCAGTATTTT.

The chain links TRBV24-1 to TRBJ2-3, with 8 bases that match TRBD1. The J segment lost 0 bases and the V segment lost 3 bases, leaving 4 bases of the junction unmatched. The CDR3 has 16 amino acids. Germline V lookup: CDR1 KGHDR, CDR2 SFDVKD. This chain's CDR3 is CATSDTGTGSTDTQYF. The DNA for the CDR3 is TGTGCCACCAGTGATACAGGGACAGGAAGCACAGATACGCAGTATTTT.

This clonotype was detected many times. CDR3 coding DNA: TGTGCCAGCAGCTTGTGGGGGGTGGGAAATGAGCAGTTCTTC. Translated: CASSLWGVGNEQFF. The chain employs TRBV5-5 and TRBJ2-1, with D possibly being TRBD2 (6 bases). Germline assignment: CDR1 SGHKS and CDR2 YYEKEE (reference sequence). Trimming stripped 1 base from V and 7 bases from J, with 12 bases between. The length of the CDR3 is 14 residues.

The rearrangement joins TRBV2 to TRBJ1-2; 8 positions agree with TRBD1. This CDR3 contains 13 residues. Per germline, CDR1 SNHLY and CDR2 FYNNEI. The V and J ends lost 7 bases and 9 bases, in that order; junction bases with no gene match: 10. This CDR3 reads CASNEQGDHSYTF. As DNA, the CDR3 is TGTGCCAGCAACGAACAGGGGGATCATAGCTACACCTTC.

This clonotype came up many times. This rearrangement joins TRBV19 to TRBJ1-2; no clear D gene. V lost 1 base and J 9 bases, leaving 18 bases between the germline ends. The CDR3 has 15 residues. Germline CDR1 reads LNHDA; CDR2 reads SQIVND (reference sequence). The CDR3 spells CASSIGAAGSGSYTF. CDR3 nucleotide sequence: TGTGCCAGTAGTATAGGAGCGGCAGGCTCGGGGAGCTACACCTTC.

This clonotype was counted at least ten times. The CDR3: CATSDFTGPDGETQYF. The CDR3 region has the DNA TGTGCCACCAGTGATTTTACAGGGCCCGACGGGGAGACCCAGTACTTC. The chain is built from TRBV24-1 and TRBJ2-5; D is perhaps TRBD1 (6 bases). The CDR3 has 16 residues. The ends were cut back, 1 base at V and 5 bases at J, with 16 bases in the middle. CDR1 and CDR2 from the germline V gene are KGHDR and SFDVKD.

Many counts were recorded for this clonotype. The J gene is TRBJ1-6, the V gene TRBV30; D uncertain. The CDR3 extends over 13 amino acids. V was pared by 1 base and J by 7 bases, with 8 bases between. CDR1 and CDR2 from the germline V gene are GTSNPN and SVGIG (reference sequence). The CDR3 DNA reads as TGTGCCTGGAGTGGAGGGAGCAATTCACCCCTCCACTTT. It encodes CAWSGGSNSPLHF.

This clonotype has ten or more counts. The chain links TRBV13 to TRBJ2-3, with a weak D call TRBD2 (5 bases). Germline CDR1 PRHDT, CDR2 FYEKMQ (reference sequence). This CDR3 is built from 13 residues. V lost 5 bases and J lost 1, with 7 bases in between. The CDR3 DNA sequence: TGTGCCAGCAGCCAACTAGGCACAGATACGCAGTATTTT. As protein: CASSQLGTDTQYF. The full variable domain, with the rest looked up from reference TRBV13 and TRBJ2-3, is AAGVIQSPRHLIKEKRETATLKCYPIPRHDTVYWYQQGPGQDPQFLISFYEKMQSDKGSIPDRFSAQQFSDYHSELNMSSLELGDSALYFCASSQLGTDTQYFGPGTRLTVL.

This chain connects TRBV6-4 to TRBJ1-6, with D possibly being TRBD1 (6 bases). The CDR3 length is 15 residues. Trimming cost V 5 bases and J 7 bases, with 15 bases left between them. The V gene's germline CDR1 is MRHNA and CDR2 SNTAGT. In nucleotides, the CDR3 is TGTGCCAGCAGTCCACAGGGTGTAGTGAATTCACCCCTCCACTTT. This encodes CASSPQGVVNSPLHF.

This clonotype was observed many times. The gene calls are TRBV5-1 and TRBJ2-7; 7 bases fit TRBD2. Germline assignment: CDR1 SGHRS and CDR2 YFSETQ. This CDR3 comprises 15 residues. V was clipped by 1 base and J by 0 bases; unmatched bases: 4. The CDR3 spells CASSLTSASSYEQYF. For the CDR3, the DNA is TGCGCCAGCAGCTTGACTAGCGCTAGCTCCTACGAGCAGTACTTC.

The genes are TRBV5-1 and TRBJ1-4; D is unresolved. Between the trimmed V and J ends, which lost 2 bases and 3 bases, there was a span of 5 bases. CDR3 length: 13 residues. CDR1 SGHRS and CDR2 YFSETQ come from the germline V gene. The CDR3 region has the DNA TGCGCCAGCAGCTTCCCCCCTAATGAAAAACTGTTTTTT. Amino acid sequence: CASSFPPNEKLFF.

The gene calls are TRBV2 and TRBJ2-1; D is unclear. The V end was cut by 3 bases, the J end by 10 bases, with 10 bases between. Germline assignment: CDR1 SNHLY and CDR2 FYNNEI. This CDR3 is built from 12 residues. For the CDR3, the DNA is TGTGCCAGCAGTGACCCGTGGGGAGAGCAGTTCTTC. Translation gives CASSDPWGEQFF.

This clonotype was observed many times. The CDR3 nucleotides are TGCAGCGTTCTTGGTGAAAAACTGTTTTTT. Its translation: CSVLGEKLFF. The J gene is TRBJ1-4, the V gene TRBV29-1; D is uncertain. Trimming pared 5 bases from V and 7 bases from J, leaving 5 bases between. The CDR3 has 10 residues. Germline CDR1 and CDR2: SQVTM and ANQGSEA. The entire variable domain, with the rest obtained from reference TRBV29-1 and TRBJ1-4, is as follows: SAVISQKPSRDICQRGTSLTIQCQVDSQVTMMFWYRQQPGQSLTLIATANQGSEATYESGFVIDKFPISRPNLTFSTLTVSNMSPEDSSIYLCSVLGEKLFFGSGTQLSVL.

This clonotype was counted ten times or more. This rearrangement joins TRBV7-3 to TRBJ1-2; perhaps TRBD1 as D (6 bases). The CDR3 sequence is 17 residues long. The germline gives CDR1 SGHTA, CDR2 FQGTGA. The V end was cut by 4 bases, the J end by 4 bases, with 22 bases between. The CDR3 loop is CASSSIWGAGQRYGYTF. The CDR3 region has the DNA TGTGCCAGCAGCTCGATTTGGGGGGCGGGCCAACGCTATGGCTACACCTTC.

This clonotype came up many times. V gene TRBV29-1 combines with J gene TRBJ2-3; no firm D call. Trimming removed 6 bases from V and 1 base from J, with 8 bases in between. The V gene's germline CDR1 is SQVTM and CDR2 ANQGSEA. The CDR3 has 12 amino acids. Here the CDR3 reads CSVAEGTDTQYF. As DNA, the CDR3 is TGCAGCGTCGCTGAAGGCACAGATACGCAGTATTTT.

This clonotype showed up many times. The chain combines TRBV11-3 with TRBJ1-3, with 10 bases fitting TRBD1. V shed 10 bases and J 6 bases; nucleotides not matched to a gene: 6. Looked up from germline, CDR1 is SGHNT and CDR2 is YENEEA. This CDR3 spans 13 amino acids. The CDR3: CAIRDRGANTIYF. CDR3 DNA: TGTGCCATCCGGGACAGGGGTGCAAACACCATATATTTT.

Worth noting for this clonotype: One end of the junction does not line up with germline, which may come from a read error. The J gene is TRBJ1-3, the V gene TRBV24-1; tentatively, D is TRBD1 (6 bases). Germline-derived CDR1 and CDR2 are KGHDR and SFDVKD. CDR3 size: 16 residues. Here the CDR3 DNA reads TGTGCCACCAGTGATTCCGAAGGGACAACTGGAAATACCATGTATTTT. Its translation is CATSDSEGTTGNTMYF.

This clonotype came up many times. The J gene is TRBJ1-5, the V gene TRBV9; possible D gene TRBD1, 5 bases. Germline V gives CDR1 SGDLS, CDR2 YYNGEE. V was cut by 4 bases and J by 2 bases, with 13 bases left in between. The CDR3 has 15 residues. Here the CDR3 reads CASSPGAPGNQPQHF. DNA of the CDR3: TGTGCCAGCAGCCCCGGGGCGCCCGGCAATCAGCCCCAGCATTTT.

V gene TRBV20-1 combines with J gene TRBJ2-7; D ambiguous. This CDR3 region has 13 residues. V lost 3 bases and J 2 bases, leaving 11 bases between the germline ends. Germline CDR1 reads DFQATT; CDR2 reads SNEGSKA (reference sequence). CDR3 loop: CSASQSLPYEQYF. The CDR3 DNA reads TGCAGTGCTAGCCAGTCTCTCCCCTACGAGCAGTACTTC.

The CDR3 DNA sequence: TGTGCCAGTAGCCTAAGGGGGGGCCCCTACGAGCAGTACTTC. The encoded protein is CASSLRGGPYEQYF. The genes are TRBV19 and TRBJ2-7, with D possibly being TRBD2 (7 bases). Trimming took off 6 bases at V and 2 bases at J, with 14 bases between the two ends. CDR3 length: 14 residues. In germline, CDR1 is LNHDA, CDR2 SQIVND (reference sequence).

CDR3 nucleotide sequence: TGTGCCAGCAGTGGCCCAGTGGGTAAATACGAGCAGTACTTC. Its translation is CASSGPVGKYEQYF. The chain recombines TRBV12-3 or TRBV12-4 with TRBJ2-7; D is undetermined. This CDR3 is 14 amino acids long. V gave up 5 bases and J gave up 4 bases, with 15 bases separating them.

The CDR3 coding sequence is TGTGCCATCGGCGGGACTAGCGTTTACAATGAGCAGTTCTTC. This translates into CAIGGTSVYNEQFF. The J gene is TRBJ2-1, the V gene TRBV11-1, with 10 bases lining up with TRBD2. V shed 10 bases, J shed 4 bases, and the junction held 7 bases outside the gene matches. This CDR3 is 14 amino acids long. CDR1 is SGHAT and CDR2 is FQDESV in the germline V gene (reference sequence).

As DNA, the CDR3 is TGTGCCAGCAGTTACTTAGGTGAGGCCCAGTACTTC. Its translation: CASSYLGEAQYF. The genes are TRBV6-5 and TRBJ2-5, with D unclear. Germline V gene data show CDR1 as MNHEY and CDR2 as SVGAGI. V was trimmed by 1 base and J by 9 bases, leaving 9 bases between them. The CDR3 loop spans 12 amino acids.

This clonotype was seen ten or more times. Here the CDR3 reads CASSFTRTDTQYF. As DNA, the CDR3 is TGTGCCAGCAGCTTCACCCGCACAGATACGCAGTATTTT. The V gene is TRBV7-3, the J gene TRBJ2-3; D remains unclear. Germline CDR1 reads SGHTA; CDR2 reads FQGTGA. This CDR3 spans 13 amino acids. V lost 3 bases and J lost 1, with 5 bases in between.

Note on this clonotype: The junction shows a germline mismatch at one end, possibly a read error. The chain links TRBV27 to TRBJ1-5; D not resolved. CDR3 length equals 12 residues. Germline-derived CDR1 and CDR2 are MNHEY and SMNVEV (reference sequence). The CDR3 is CASGDSDQPQHF. CDR3 nucleotides: TGTGCCAGCGGTGATAGCGATCAGCCCCAGCATTTT.